Listed below are T cell receptor beta chains from one sample, sequenced in a study of T cells expressing NK-cell markers. One entry per CDR3 protein, without DNA, is what TCRdb gives after re-calling the 5' RACE reads. The sample data list 350,000 to 400,000 distinct CDR3 sequences. The specimen was blood T cells: a sorted CD56 or NKG2C T cell subset, CD4+ or CD8+ T cells, or bulk PBMC T cells (not recorded which). The receptors were gathered from a woman aged 45-65 years in good health. The CDR3 runs from the conserved cysteine through the conserved F or W. The order of the fields is J gene, V gene, CDR3 protein.

J: TRBJ2-1
V: TRBV12-3/TRBV12-4
CDR3: CASTRGTVANEQFF

J: TRBJ2-7
V: TRBV9
CDR3: CASSVGLAGGFSYEQYF

J: TRBJ1-4
V: TRBV4-2
CDR3: CASSQVGGTATNEKLFF

J: TRBJ2-3
V: TRBV5-1
CDR3: CASRPDRDTQYF

J: TRBJ2-1
V: TRBV3-1
CDR3: CASSPQLLNEQFF

J: TRBJ2-7
V: TRBV7-9
CDR3: CASSRGDSTFYEQYF

J: TRBJ2-5
V: TRBV12-3/TRBV12-4
CDR3: CASSLATGTKETQYF

J: TRBJ1-2
V: TRBV5-1
CDR3: CASSETGGNSYGYTF

J: TRBJ2-6
V: TRBV27
CDR3: CASSVTGAGANVLTF

J: TRBJ1-2
V: TRBV24-1
CDR3: CATSGDRELGYTF

J: TRBJ2-7
V: TRBV28
CDR3: CATGLGAGEQYF

J: TRBJ2-5
V: TRBV5-1
CDR3: CASSLISLGETQYF

J: TRBJ2-1
V: TRBV7-6
CDR3: CASSVLAGGVNEQFF

J: TRBJ2-1
V: TRBV12-3/TRBV12-4
CDR3: CASSQHGNEQFF

J: TRBJ2-6
V: TRBV11-2
CDR3: CATLFPGANVLTF

J: TRBJ2-1
V: TRBV9
CDR3: CASSAGTGTYNEQFF

J: TRBJ2-1
V: TRBV5-5
CDR3: CASSVGLINEQFF

J: TRBJ1-1
V: TRBV6-5
CDR3: CASSYFTGGARGSEAFF

J: TRBJ2-1
V: TRBV29-1
CDR3: CSVDQGVHNEQFF

J: TRBJ2-7
V: TRBV29-1
CDR3: CSVGFGGSSYEQYF

J: TRBJ1-1
V: TRBV25-1
CDR3: CASSGGGRAFF

J: TRBJ2-5
V: TRBV12-3/TRBV12-4
CDR3: CASSLARRQQETQYF

J: TRBJ1-2
V: TRBV4-1
CDR3: CASSYLVTDDYGYTF

J: TRBJ2-2
V: TRBV5-1
CDR3: CASRGEPNTGELFF

J: TRBJ2-1
V: TRBV18
CDR3: CASSPRVVAGGSNEQFF

J: TRBJ2-5
V: TRBV2
CDR3: CASSELGGRGQETQYF

J: TRBJ2-5
V: TRBV20-1
CDR3: CSASGGLGGQTQYF

J: TRBJ2-1
V: TRBV7-2
CDR3: CASSPDRGIGNEQFF

J: TRBJ2-1
V: TRBV30
CDR3: CAWSVSGNNEQFF

J: TRBJ2-7
V: TRBV6-2/TRBV6-3
CDR3: CASRLRTGIYEQYF

J: TRBJ1-2
V: TRBV29-1
CDR3: CSVARGQRVYGYTF

J: TRBJ2-6
V: TRBV5-1
CDR3: CASSFAGRDSGANVLTF

J: TRBJ2-2
V: TRBV15
CDR3: CATSRTGTGGANTGELFF

J: TRBJ2-5
V: TRBV15
CDR3: CATSRAREGRETQYF

J: TRBJ2-3
V: TRBV13
CDR3: CASSTRDSTDTQYF

J: TRBJ2-6
V: TRBV5-1
CDR3: CASSLAGGEANVLTF

J: TRBJ2-1
V: TRBV12-3/TRBV12-4
CDR3: CASTLLGGGSRNEQFF

J: TRBJ1-1
V: TRBV20-1
CDR3: CSAPTKNTEAFF

J: TRBJ2-2
V: TRBV24-1
CDR3: CATSDETRGDTGELFF

J: TRBJ2-5
V: TRBV7-6
CDR3: CASSPNGQGFQETQYF

J: TRBJ2-2
V: TRBV7-8
CDR3: CASSLGRTTRNTGELFF

J: TRBJ2-2
V: TRBV5-1
CDR3: CASSLEPSRAGELFF

J: TRBJ2-5
V: TRBV5-6
CDR3: CASHETTGRLYQETQYF

J: TRBJ2-5
V: TRBV7-6
CDR3: CASSGRLAEQETQYF

J: TRBJ2-5
V: TRBV6-6
CDR3: CASSYPLVGGETQYF

J: TRBJ2-3
V: TRBV11-3
CDR3: CASSGEYTGTHTDTQYF

J: TRBJ1-1
V: TRBV30
CDR3: CACTPWGADRWNTEAFF

J: TRBJ2-2
V: TRBV5-1
CDR3: CASSSGTSNGELFF

J: TRBJ1-6
V: TRBV7-3
CDR3: CASSLSGQTPNSPLHF

J: TRBJ1-2
V: TRBV7-8
CDR3: CASSLNFRDTYNYGYTF